This TCR beta chain was obtained from a study of cytomegalovirus exposure and HLA in healthy donors. Study-level points and caveats: Equally common other TCR beta chains were less clonally expanded than HLA-associated ones, a later analysis found.

For this clone: The target antigen is unknown.

PCR amplification relied on 60 Vbeta primers (plus 13 Jbeta primers). Here immunoSEQ multiplex PCR was the method, and the copy in TCRdb shows in-frame clones only, minus some. The repertoire has roughly 150,000 clones, approximately 70% of them found once; the top ten carry 1.5% to 2%. This clonotype was sampled from a woman aged 18-29 years in good health and CMV-seronegative. Sequenced: PBMCs.

For the CDR3, the DNA is TGCAGCGTTGAAACAGGGACCCGGGGCACCGGGGAGCTGTTTTTT. As protein: CSVETGTRGTGELFF. The chain recombines TRBV29-1 with TRBJ2-2; weak D call: TRBD1 (6 bases). Germline V CDR1 and CDR2: SQVTM, ANQGSEA. The CDR3 totals 15 residues. V was trimmed by 2 bases and J by 4 bases, leaving 14 bases between them.